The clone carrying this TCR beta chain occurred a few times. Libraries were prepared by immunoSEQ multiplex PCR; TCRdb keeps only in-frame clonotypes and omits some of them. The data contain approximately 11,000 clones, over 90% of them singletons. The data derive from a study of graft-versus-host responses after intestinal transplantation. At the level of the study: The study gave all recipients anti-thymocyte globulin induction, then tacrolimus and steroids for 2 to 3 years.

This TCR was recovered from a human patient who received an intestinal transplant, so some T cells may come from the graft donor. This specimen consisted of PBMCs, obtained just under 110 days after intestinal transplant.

The CDR3, as DNA: TGCGCCAGCAGTGAGGGACAGAGCCTCTCCTCGGGTCGGCATGAGCAGTTCTTC. Translating gives CASSEGQSLSSGRHEQFF. This chain joins TRBV10-1 and TRBJ2-1; D might be TRBD1 (6 bases). This CDR3 has 18 amino acids. V was clipped by 2 bases and J by 8 bases, with 25 bases between them. Germline loops: CDR1 WNHNN, CDR2 SYGVQD (reference sequence).